A selection of T cell receptor beta chains follows, all from one sample in a study of identical twins. Each CDR3 protein gets one entry after TCRdb re-called the 5' RACE reads with MiXCR. The sample holds roughly 690,000 distinct CDR3 sequences, around 21% seen once. The same specimen was also included in a second study, on T cells expressing NK-cell markers.

Material for sequencing was PBMCs. These receptor sequences come from a woman aged 18-30 years in good health. Both conserved end residues are part of each CDR3. The D gene is left open where the match is weak. Only some rows state a clone size, as once, few, many or a class for expanded clones.

>TRBV3-1|.|.|TRBJ2-1
TGTGCCAGCTCCAAAGAGGACCGGGGGAGCCACTTACACAATGAGCAGTTCTTC
CASSKEDRGSHLHNEQFF
>TRBV12-5|.|.|TRBJ2-2
TGTGCTAGTGGCTCGGACCGAGCCCCGAACACCGGGGAGCTGTTTTTT
CASGSDRAPNTGELFF
>TRBV6-1|.|.|TRBJ2-5
TGTGCCAGCAGGTGGCAGGTAGAGACCCAGTACTTC
CASRWQVETQYF
>TRBV5-1|.|TRBD2|TRBJ2-7
TGCGCCAGCAGCTTTATCGGGGGGGCCGGGGAGCAGTACTTC
CASSFIGGAGEQYF
>TRBV12-3/TRBV12-4|few|TRBD1|TRBJ1-2
TGTGCCAGCATTTCTGGCAGGGGGAACTATGGCTACACCTTC
CASISGRGNYGYTF
>TRBV7-9|few|.|TRBJ2-5
TGTGCCAGCAGCTCCATGGCAGGGAGTATGGAGACCCAGTACTTC
CASSSMAGSMETQYF
>TRBV7-9|.|.|TRBJ2-2
TGTGCCAGCAGCCAGGCCGTTGGGGCCGGGGAGCTGTTTTTT
CASSQAVGAGELFF
>TRBV20-1|few|.|TRBJ2-5
TGCAGTGCAGCTTTGGGGGACTGGGAGACCCAGTACTTC
CSAALGDWETQYF
>TRBV9|.|TRBD2|TRBJ2-3
TGTGCCAGCAGCGCCACCACTAGCGGGGGATTTAGGAGGGATACGCAGTATTTT
CASSATTSGGFRRDTQYF
>TRBV4-3|many|.|TRBJ2-2
TGCGCCAGCAGCCTTGAGCGGGTGAACACCGGGGAGCTGTTTTTT
CASSLERVNTGELFF
>TRBV6-4|few|TRBD2|TRBJ2-3
TGTGCCAGCAGTGCTGTAGTTGGGGGACTAGAGCAGTATTTT
CASSAVVGGLEQYF
>TRBV3-1|many|.|TRBJ1-1
TGTGCCAGCACCTACTCGGGGGGGACTGAAGCTTTCTTT
CASTYSGGTEAFF
>TRBV20-1|.|TRBD1|TRBJ2-5
TGCAGTGCTATGGGACAGAGGTTTGGGGAGACCCAGTACTTC
CSAMGQRFGETQYF
>TRBV12-3/TRBV12-4|few|TRBD1|TRBJ1-1
TGTGCCAGCAGTTTACGTGCCATGACAGGGGGCGAAAACGCTTTCTTT
CASSLRAMTGGENAFF
>TRBV9|.|TRBD2|TRBJ2-3
TGTGCCAGCAGCGTAGATGGCCTAGCGGGAGGGCCTGGAGATACGCAGTATTTT
CASSVDGLAGGPGDTQYF
>TRBV5-1|.|TRBD2|TRBJ2-3
TGCGCCAGCAGCTTCTCTACAGCGGGAGTGGATACGCAGTATTTT
CASSFSTAGVDTQYF
>TRBV5-1|many|TRBD1|TRBJ2-7
TGCGCCAGCAGCTTTGAGACAGGGCGGCCGTACGAGCAGTACTTC
CASSFETGRPYEQYF
>TRBV15|few|.|TRBJ2-7
TGTGCCACCAGCAGAGACAGGGTAACCTCCTACGAGCAGTACTTC
CATSRDRVTSYEQYF
>TRBV19|few|.|TRBJ2-7
TGTGCCAGTAGTATAGGTGCGAATTACGAGCAGTACTTC
CASSIGANYEQYF
>TRBV6-2/TRBV6-3|.|.|TRBJ2-3
TGTGCCAGCAGTTACCACTCCTCAACAGATACGCAGTATTTT
CASSYHSSTDTQYF
>TRBV5-1|few|TRBD1|TRBJ2-1
TGCGCCAGCAGCCGCGGGACAGGGGGCGGGAATGAGCAGTTCTTC
CASSRGTGGGNEQFF
>TRBV2|.|.|TRBJ1-1
TGTGCCAGCAAGGGACGAACGGGCCCTGAAGCTTTCTTT
CASKGRTGPEAFF
>TRBV20-1|.|.|TRBJ1-1
TGCAGTGCTAGAGATTACGGCTCAGAAGCTTTCTTT
CSARDYGSEAFF
>TRBV10-3|.|TRBD1|TRBJ2-5
TGTGCCATCAGTGAGTCGACAGGGGTACCCCAGTACTTC
CAISESTGVPQYF
>TRBV3-1|few|.|TRBJ2-6
TGTGCCAGCAGCCACTCCGGATCTGGGGCCAACGTCCTGACTTTC
CASSHSGSGANVLTF
>TRBV10-3|.|.|TRBJ1-2
TGTGCCATCAGTGAGTCGGAGAAGAGCTACACCTTC
CAISESEKSYTF
>TRBV29-1|few|.|TRBJ2-6
TGCAGCGCCAAAAAGACCTCTGGGGCCAACGTCCTGACTTTC
CSAKKTSGANVLTF
>TRBV20-1|few|.|TRBJ1-5
TGCAGTGCTAGGAAGTCAGGGGAGCAGCCCCAGCATTTT
CSARKSGEQPQHF
>TRBV12-3/TRBV12-4|few|.|TRBJ2-7
TGTGCCAGCAGCTTACAGCAGGGGAAGGACGAGCAGTACTTC
CASSLQQGKDEQYF
>TRBV10-3|.|.|TRBJ1-6
TGTGCCATCAGCCTGGACAGTAATTCACCCCTCCACTTT
CAISLDSNSPLHF
>TRBV20-1|.|.|TRBJ2-3
TGCAGTGCTAGAGAGGCCTTCGGGACAGATACGCAGTATTTT
CSAREAFGTDTQYF
>TRBV6-2/TRBV6-3|.|.|TRBJ2-1
TGTGCCAGCAGTTACTCGGGACGGTCTTTCTACAATGAGCAGTTCTTC
CASSYSGRSFYNEQFF
>TRBV6-1|.|.|TRBJ2-7
TGTGCCAGCTACAGCGGGTGGCGGGGTTACGAGCAGTACTTC
CASYSGWRGYEQYF
>TRBV27|.|.|TRBJ1-6
TGTGCCAGCAGTTTTGGGGTGCGGTCACCCCTCCACTTT
CASSFGVRSPLHF
>TRBV2|few|.|TRBJ2-3
TGTGCCAGCAGTGTGATAACTAGCACAGATACGCAGTATTTT
CASSVITSTDTQYF